This T cell receptor beta chain came from a study of T-cell reconstitution after alpha-beta-depleted transplantation in children. Unique molecular identifiers were used to barcode this TCRbeta library. In TCRdb, the PCR reads were re-called with MiXCR into one record per CDR3 protein. The top ten clones hold 4.5% to 7% of a sample with approximately 400,000 distinct CDR3 sequences, about a tenth of them seen once. This clonotype was observed a handful of times. From germline, CDR1 is LGHDT and CDR2 YNNKEL (reference sequence). The length of the CDR3 is 18 residues. J was trimmed by 8 bases and V by 0 bases; bases with no gene match: 16.

The clonotype originates from a human donor who donated a stem cell graft to a child with acute myeloid leukemia. V gene TRBV3-1 combines with J gene TRBJ2-1; 7 bases match TRBD2. The sequences come from PBMCs from the stem cell graft donor, collected from the stem cell graft. CDR3 nucleotides: TGTGCCAGCAGCCAAGAGGGAAGCGGAGGGGAGGGTCTGTATGAGCAGTTCTTC. Amino acid sequence: CASSQEGSGGEGLYEQFF.